This T cell receptor (beta chain) was obtained from a study of shared clonotypes between healthy human individuals. Sequencing was performed with immunoSEQ multiplex PCR; in TCRdb, only in-frame clones are kept and a portion is missing. The sample carries about 110,000 clones, about 71% recorded once. This TCR was recovered from a woman in her twenties or thirties in good health. The source material was memory CD8+ T cells sorted from blood. Subset described: CD45RO+ cells pooled with CCR7-negative TemRA cells.

The DNA for the CDR3 is TGTGCCAGCAGCTCACTCGGGGCCTTTAATGAAAAACTGTTTTTT. Protein sequence: CASSSLGAFNEKLFF. V gene TRBV7-9 combines with J gene TRBJ1-4, with a weak D call TRBD1 (5 bases). Per germline, CDR1 SEHNR and CDR2 FQNEAQ (reference sequence). The CDR3 is 15 amino acids. V shed 4 bases and J shed 4 bases, with 13 bases lying between them.